Below are 11 T cell receptor beta chains sequenced from a single sample in a study of siplizumab effects on memory and regulatory T cells. The method was immunoSEQ multiplex PCR; TCRdb's version includes in-frame clones alone and lacks a portion of them. In the table there are about 52,000 clones, under 98% of which are singletons. The sequenced sample was naive CD4+ T cells sorted from blood. Receptors originate from a human donor in good health.

This clone has only one observation. The chain has TRBV4-2 and TRBJ1-3; no firm D call. There are 12 residues in the CDR3. Germline V CDR1 and CDR2: LGHNA, YNFKEQ. V was trimmed by 0 bases and J by 7 bases, leaving 4 bases between them. CDR3 loop: CASSQERNTIYF. CDR3 nucleotide sequence: TGTGCCAGCAGCCAAGAAAGGAACACCATATATTTT.

The chain couples TRBV9 to TRBJ2-7, with 10 bases matching TRBD2. The germline CDR1 and CDR2 sequences are SGDLS and YYNGEE. This CDR3 has 15 amino acids. Trimming cost V 0 bases and J 3 bases; bases outside gene matches: 3. This CDR3 reads CASSVGPSGSYEQYF. CDR3 DNA: TGTGCCAGCAGCGTAGGGCCTAGCGGGAGCTACGAGCAGTACTTC.

This chain connects TRBV18 to TRBJ2-6; tentatively, D is TRBD1 (5 bases). The CDR3 totals 17 residues. The V end was cut by 4 bases, the J end by 2 bases, with 15 bases between. Germline values: CDR1 KGHSH, CDR2 LQKENI. CDR3 amino acids: CASSLFSKGAGANVLTF. The DNA of the CDR3 is TGTGCCAGCTCACTATTCTCAAAAGGGGCTGGGGCCAACGTCCTGACTTTC.

The CDR3 DNA reads as TGTGCCAGCTCAAACTGGGGGGAAAAGTACGAGCAGTACTTC. Translation gives CASSNWGEKYEQYF. The chain has TRBV18 and TRBJ2-7, with D possibly being TRBD2 (6 bases). V was trimmed by 5 bases and J by 4 bases, leaving 15 bases between them. CDR3 size: 14 residues. CDR1 KGHSH and CDR2 LQKENI come from the germline V gene.

This chain links TRBV12-5 with TRBJ2-1; 10 positions match TRBD2. From germline, CDR1 is LGHNT and CDR2 FRNRAP. The CDR3 has 16 residues. J was trimmed by 5 bases and V by 2 bases; bases with no gene match: 6. The CDR3 sequence is CASGLSTSGTNNEQFF. The CDR3 region has the DNA TGTGCTAGTGGTTTGTCTACTAGCGGGACCAACAATGAGCAGTTCTTC.

The rearrangement uses TRBV27 and TRBJ1-6, with D perhaps TRBD1 (5 bases). The V end was cut by 0 bases, the J end by 12 bases, with 12 bases between. The CDR3 sequence is 14 residues long. Germline-derived CDR1 and CDR2 are MNHEY and SMNVEV (reference sequence). The CDR3 coding sequence is TGTGCCAGCAGTTTATCAGGACACCCCGGACCCCTCCACTTT. Translating it yields CASSLSGHPGPLHF.

The chain recombines TRBV18 with TRBJ1-6, with no clear D. The V end lost 1 base, the J end lost 8 bases, and 15 bases lay between the germline ends. Per the germline V gene, CDR1 is KGHSH and CDR2 is LQKENI. The CDR3 loop spans 16 amino acids. The CDR3 bases are TGTGCCAGCTCACCACTTTTCGGCACAACAGATTCACCCCTCCACTTT. Translating gives CASSPLFGTTDSPLHF.

This chain links TRBV19 with TRBJ2-3; maybe TRBD1 (6 bases). The germline V gene encodes CDR1 LNHDA and CDR2 SQIVND (reference sequence). V was pared by 4 bases and J by 2 bases, with 19 bases between. The CDR3 covers 17 residues. Here the CDR3 DNA reads TGTGCCAGTAGTACCCTTAGGGGGAGCCGGCTCACAGATACGCAGTATTTT. Its protein product is CASSTLRGSRLTDTQYF.

The CDR3 here is CASSGSSLGQRNTGELFF. The CDR3 coding sequence is TGTGCCAGCAGTGGCTCGTCCCTGGGACAGCGGAACACCGGGGAGCTGTTTTTT. The chain is built from TRBV27 and TRBJ2-2, with 7 bases matching TRBD1. With V trimmed by 5 bases and J by 1 base, 13 bases remained unmatched. Germline CDR1 reads MNHEY; CDR2 reads SMNVEV (reference sequence). This CDR3 region has 18 residues.

This sequence joins TRBV18 and TRBJ2-7; maybe TRBD1 (5 bases). The CDR3 has 14 amino acids. Germline V gene sequence: CDR1 KGHSH, CDR2 LQKENI. Trimming left V 1 base short and J 0 bases short, with 7 bases between. The CDR3, as DNA: TGTGCCAGCTCACCACGACAGCACTCCTACGAGCAGTACTTC. Translated: CASSPRQHSYEQYF.

The gene calls are TRBV11-3 and TRBJ2-1, with a weak D call TRBD2 (6 bases). The germline V and J ends were trimmed by 0 bases and 7 bases, with 13 bases remaining between them. The CDR3 spans 15 residues. Germline loops: CDR1 SGHNT, CDR2 YENEEA. CDR3 in amino acids: CASSLDPQTRNEQFF. In DNA form, the CDR3 reads TGTGCCAGCAGCTTAGACCCCCAGACTAGAAATGAGCAGTTCTTC.